Shown below are 27 T cell receptor beta chains from a single sample sequenced in a study of blood T cell repertoires in COVID-19. TCRdb's table, derived via immunoSEQ multiplex PCR, lists solely in-frame clones and lacks some. The repertoire includes 120,000 to 150,000 clones, approximately 79% of them detected once, and about 3.6% sits in the top ten. The sample comprised peripheral blood. Receptors originate from a man aged 60-69 years with acute or convalescent COVID-19.

The chain employs TRBV7-2 and TRBJ1-5, with 10 nucleotides matching TRBD1. The ends lost 1 base at V and 7 bases at J; junction bases unmatched: 16. The CDR3 runs 19 residues. Germline V gene lookup returns CDR1 SGHTA and CDR2 FQGNSA. CDR3 sequence: CASSLVGGTGQGKAQPQHF. CDR3 DNA sequence: TGTGCCAGCAGCTTAGTAGGAGGAACGGGACAGGGGAAGGCCCAGCCCCAGCATTTT.

This clone was counted once. The rearrangement links TRBV12-5 to TRBJ1-2; 8 nucleotides align to TRBD1. Germline trimming cut 4 bases from V and 1 base from J; bases unmatched to any gene: 8. The CDR3 has 16 residues. Looked up from germline, CDR1 is LGHNT and CDR2 is FRNRAP. Here the CDR3 DNA reads TGTGCTAGTGGTTGGGGACAGGCCGGACTTAACTATGGCTACACCTTC. Encoded protein: CASGWGQAGLNYGYTF.

This rearrangement joins TRBV27 to TRBJ2-1, with 7 nucleotides matching TRBD1. The CDR3 has 13 residues. Looked up from germline, CDR1 is MNHEY and CDR2 is SMNVEV (reference sequence). V lost 2 bases and J lost 8; bases outside the gene matches: 3. The CDR3 DNA is TGTGCCAGCAGTTTACGACAGGGTTATGAGCAGTTCTTC. Translation gives CASSLRQGYEQFF.

This sequence joins TRBV5-1 and TRBJ1-1, with 9 bases fitting TRBD1. V lost 4 bases to trimming and J lost 5 bases; unmatched junction nucleotides: 12. The CDR3 runs 16 residues. Germline CDR1 SGHRS, CDR2 YFSETQ. CDR3 DNA sequence: TGCGCCAGCAGCGTGGACAGGGGCTTTATGAGTACTGAAGCTTTCTTT. Protein sequence: CASSVDRGFMSTEAFF.

V gene TRBV6-1 combines with J gene TRBJ1-2; weak D call: TRBD1 (6 bases). V dropped 5 bases and J dropped 6 bases, with 10 bases sitting between them. Germline-derived CDR1 and CDR2 are MNHNS and SASEGT. The CDR3 length is 12 residues. The CDR3 spells CASSQTGNGYTF. The CDR3 bases are TGTGCCAGCAGTCAAACAGGGAATGGCTACACCTTC.

The chain's CDR3 is CAWRQTGSSGNTIYF. CDR3 bases: TGTGCCTGGAGGCAAACAGGGAGCTCTGGAAACACCATATATTTT. The rearrangement joins TRBV30 to TRBJ1-3, with a tentative D call TRBD1 (6 bases). The CDR3 has 15 residues. Looked up from germline, CDR1 is GTSNPN and CDR2 is SVGIG (reference sequence). Trimming left V 3 bases short and J 0 bases short, with 12 bases between.

The rearrangement links TRBV3-1 (or the pseudogene TRBV3-2) to TRBJ2-2; 9 nucleotides align to TRBD2. This CDR3 region has 15 residues. Germline assignment: CDR1 LGHDT and CDR2 YNNKEL (reference sequence). V lost 4 bases to trimming and J lost 6 bases; unmatched junction nucleotides: 6. Written as DNA, the CDR3 is TGTGCCAGCAGCCCAGTAGCGGGAGTCGCCGGGGAGCTGTTTTTT. Protein: CASSPVAGVAGELFF.

V usage is TRBV28 and J usage is TRBJ2-1; TRBD2 matches 15 bases. Germline V lookup: CDR1 MDHEN, CDR2 SYDVKM. CDR3 length: 14 amino acids. V lost 6 bases, J lost 8 bases, and 2 bases stayed unmatched. In DNA form, the CDR3 reads TGTGCCAGCAGAGGGACTAGCGGGAGGTATGAGCAGTTCTTC. Translating it yields CASRGTSGRYEQFF.

Remarks on this clone: In the same sample, other DNA sequences code for this CDR3. V is TRBV28 and J is TRBJ1-5; no reliable D call. In germline, CDR1 is MDHEN, CDR2 SYDVKM. The CDR3 is made up of 14 amino acids. Between the trimmed V and J ends, which lost 3 bases and 0 bases, there was a span of 6 bases. The CDR3 protein is CASSLGGSNQPQHF. The DNA of the CDR3 is TGTGCCAGCAGTTTGGGAGGTAGCAATCAGCCCCAGCATTTT.

The V call is TRBV9, the J call TRBJ1-2; D possibly corresponds to TRBD1 (6 bases). Between the trimmed V and J ends, which lost 0 bases and 4 bases, there was a span of 13 bases. The CDR3 has 15 amino acids. CDR1 and CDR2 from the germline V gene are SGDLS and YYNGEE. CDR3 residues: CASSVDAQGSYGYTF. The CDR3 region has the DNA TGTGCCAGCAGCGTAGATGCACAGGGAAGCTATGGCTACACCTTC.

The chain recombines TRBV30 with TRBJ1-4, with D unclear. The ends were cut back, 0 bases at V and 4 bases at J, with 9 bases in the middle. Per the germline V gene, CDR1 is GTSNPN and CDR2 is SVGIG (reference sequence). The CDR3 consists of 14 residues. CDR3 sequence: CAWSVPSLNEKLFF. In nucleotides, the CDR3 is TGTGCCTGGAGTGTACCGAGCCTTAATGAAAAACTGTTTTTT.

This chain joins TRBV9 and TRBJ2-5, with TRBD2 identical over 8 bases. Germline V gene lookup returns CDR1 SGDLS and CDR2 YYNGEE. The length of the CDR3 is 17 residues. Trimming at V came to 0 bases and at J to 5 bases, leaving 12 bases not matched to a gene. Here the CDR3 reads CASSVGVGREGRETQYF. DNA of the CDR3: TGTGCCAGCAGCGTAGGTGTAGGTCGGGAGGGCAGGGAGACCCAGTACTTC. The entire variable domain, with the rest obtained from reference TRBV9 and TRBJ2-5, is as follows: DSGVTQTPKHLITATGQRVTLRCSPRSGDLSVYWYQQSLDQGLQFLIQYYNGEERAKGNILERFSAQQFPDLHSELNLSSLELGDSALYFCASSVGVGREGRETQYFGPGTRLLVL.

The V gene is TRBV3-1 (or the pseudogene TRBV3-2), the J gene TRBJ2-7, with D tentatively TRBD2 (6 bases). The CDR3 extends over 16 amino acids. The germline CDR1 and CDR2 sequences are LGHDT and YNNKEL (reference sequence). Between the trimmed V and J ends, which lost 2 bases and 0 bases, there was a span of 14 bases. CDR3 in amino acids: CASSQPTGVGSYEQYF. The DNA for the CDR3 is TGTGCCAGCAGCCAACCTACGGGGGTTGGCTCCTACGAGCAGTACTTC.

The rearrangement joins TRBV3-1 (or the pseudogene TRBV3-2) to TRBJ1-2; 8 nucleotides match TRBD1. Germline trimming cut 4 bases from V and 9 bases from J; bases unmatched to any gene: 7. The V gene's germline CDR1 is LGHDT and CDR2 YNNKEL (reference sequence). The CDR3 is 13 amino acids. The CDR3 bases are TGTGCCAGCAGCCCGACAGGGGAGAAGAGCTACACCTTC. Protein sequence: CASSPTGEKSYTF.

Here the CDR3 reads CASSYPAEVKLFF. The CDR3 bases are TGTGCCAGCAGCTACCCTGCGGAGGTAAAACTGTTTTTT. The chain is built from TRBV7-8 and TRBJ1-4; unclear D gene. The length of the CDR3 is 13 residues. In germline, CDR1 is SGHVS, CDR2 FQNEAQ. Trimming removed 4 bases from V and 10 bases from J, with 13 bases in between. The full variable domain, its missing parts supplied by reference TRBV7-8 and TRBJ1-4, is GAGVSQSPRYKVAKRGQDVALRCDPISGHVSLFWYQQALGQGPEFLTYFQNEAQLDKSGLPSDRFFAERPEGSVSTLKIQRTQQEDSAVYLCASSYPAEVKLFFGSGTQLSVL.

This chain connects TRBV18 to TRBJ1-2; D gene uncertain. Trimming left V 2 bases short and J 9 bases short, with 13 bases between. There are 13 residues in the CDR3. Germline V gene data show CDR1 as KGHSH and CDR2 as LQKENI. The CDR3 spells CASSPGSEARYTF. The DNA for the CDR3 is TGTGCCAGCTCACCAGGGAGTGAAGCACGCTACACCTTC.

This chain uses TRBV6-2 or TRBV6-3 with TRBJ2-3; 15 bases fit TRBD2. CDR1 and CDR2 (germline): MNHEY, SVGEGT. CDR3 size: 17 residues. V was pared by 4 bases and J by 3 bases, with 5 bases of the junction left unmatched. The CDR3 bases are TGTGCCAGCAGTTCTGCCGGACTAGCGGGAGGGACAGATACGCAGTATTTT. This gives the protein CASSSAGLAGGTDTQYF.

The chain joins TRBV7-2 to TRBJ2-3; TRBD2 matches 8 bases. This CDR3 spans 15 amino acids. The V segment lost 2 bases and the J segment 1 base; nucleotides outside the gene matches: 2. CDR1 SGHTA and CDR2 FQGNSA come from the germline V gene. The CDR3 reads CASSLLAGGTDTQYF. Written as DNA, the CDR3 is TGTGCCAGCAGCTTACTAGCGGGTGGCACAGATACGCAGTATTTT.

V usage is TRBV5-7 and J usage is TRBJ2-7; 11 bases map to TRBD2. TRBV5-7 is recorded as an ORF, its role being uncertain. This CDR3 has 17 residues. With V trimmed by 5 bases and J by 2 bases, 12 bases remained unmatched. In nucleotides, the CDR3 is TGTGCCAGCAGTTGTAGACTAGCGGGGACGCCTCCCTACGAGCAGTACTTC. It specifies CASSCRLAGTPPYEQYF.

Only one count was recorded for this clone. The genes are TRBV5-1 and TRBJ1-4, with D tentatively TRBD1 (6 bases). Between the trimmed V and J ends, which lost 0 bases and 0 bases, there was a span of 12 bases. There are 17 residues in the CDR3. CDR1 is SGHRS, CDR2 YFSETQ, per germline. DNA of the CDR3: TGCGCCAGCAGCTTGGGGGGGCTATCTGCAACTAATGAAAAACTGTTTTTT. Protein sequence: CASSLGGLSATNEKLFF.

This chain connects TRBV3-1 (or the pseudogene TRBV3-2) to TRBJ2-7; TRBD2 matches 12 bases. The CDR3 has 14 residues. CDR1 and CDR2 (germline): LGHDT, YNNKEL (reference sequence). V was pared by 4 bases and J by 12 bases, with 10 bases of the junction left unmatched. The CDR3 sequence: CASSPQTSGSRMYF. CDR3 nucleotide sequence: TGTGCCAGCAGCCCTCAGACTAGCGGGAGTAGAATGTACTTC.

V usage is TRBV13 and J usage is TRBJ1-5; 7 positions agree with TRBD1. This CDR3 spans 15 amino acids. The germline CDR1 and CDR2 sequences are PRHDT and FYEKMQ (reference sequence). Unmatched junction bases numbered 5, after V lost 5 bases and J lost 1 base. CDR3 nucleotide sequence: TGTGCCAGCAGCCGACAGGGTTACAGCAATCAGCCCCAGCATTTT. Amino acid sequence: CASSRQGYSNQPQHF.

The chain combines TRBV14 with TRBJ2-2, with 7 positions matching TRBD1. The CDR3 consists of 15 residues. Germline V gene sequence: CDR1 SGHDN, CDR2 FVKESK. Germline trimming cut 4 bases from V and 1 base from J; bases unmatched to any gene: 3. The CDR3 here is CASSPYRGNTGELFF. CDR3 nucleotide sequence: TGTGCCAGCAGCCCATACAGGGGGAACACCGGGGAGCTGTTTTTT.

The chain has TRBV7-8 and TRBJ2-2, with 7 bases identical to TRBD1. CDR3 length: 18 amino acids. Trimming cost V 5 bases and J 4 bases; bases outside gene matches: 16. Germline loops: CDR1 SGHVS, CDR2 FQNEAQ. The CDR3 nucleotides are TGTGCCAGCAGCGAACAGGGGTCATCCCTCCTTCTCACCGGGGAGCTGTTTTTT. Encoded protein: CASSEQGSSLLLTGELFF.

The chain combines TRBV4-3 with TRBJ1-3; 8 positions match TRBD1. Germline lookup yields CDR1 LGHNA and CDR2 YSLEER. The CDR3 spans 14 residues. J gave up 8 bases and V 4 bases, and 7 bases lay outside the gene matches. This chain's CDR3 is CASSLGQGVDTIYF. DNA of the CDR3: TGCGCCAGCAGCCTCGGACAGGGAGTAGACACCATATATTTT.

V and J are TRBV28 and TRBJ2-7; TRBD1 matches 10 bases. CDR3 length equals 13 residues. Germline V gene data show CDR1 as MDHEN and CDR2 as SYDVKM. The V and J ends lost 5 bases and 7 bases, in that order; junction bases with no gene match: 5. The CDR3 loop reads CASSRQGAGEQYF. The DNA for the CDR3 is TGTGCCAGCAGTCGACAGGGGGCGGGAGAGCAGTACTTC.

The J gene is TRBJ1-5, the V gene TRBV30; possible D gene TRBD1, 5 bases. V was clipped by 0 bases and J by 6 bases, with 9 bases between them. CDR3 size: 13 residues. Germline V gene lookup returns CDR1 GTSNPN and CDR2 SVGIG (reference sequence). CDR3 sequence (DNA): TGTGCCTGGAGTGTAGGGGATCTTCAGCCCCAGCATTTT. Protein: CAWSVGDLQPQHF.